These 9 T cell receptor beta chains share one sample of origin, sequenced in a study of T cell responses to AZD1222 COVID-19 vaccine. Sequencing used immunoSEQ multiplex PCR; TCRdb keeps in-frame clones, though not all of them. The table records 200,000 or so clones, 90% to 95% of them present only once. The sample was peripheral blood, taken on day 0 of AZD1222 vaccination. Every receptor here comes from an adult in good health.

The CDR3 bases are TGTGCCAGCAGTTTCGCAGGGAACTATGGCTACACCTTC. This encodes CASSFAGNYGYTF. This rearrangement joins TRBV27 to TRBJ1-2, with a tentative D call TRBD1 (5 bases). Trimming removed 3 bases at V and 2 bases at J, with 7 bases between. This CDR3 is built from 13 residues. CDR1 and CDR2 (germline): MNHEY, SMNVEV (reference sequence).

This chain connects TRBV9 to TRBJ2-6; a possible D gene is TRBD2 (6 bases). Trimming pared 3 bases from V and 0 bases from J, leaving 19 bases between. This CDR3 has 19 amino acids. Germline lookup yields CDR1 SGDLS and CDR2 YYNGEE. DNA for the CDR3: TGTGCCAGCAGCGGTTCCCCAACGGGAGTTGGCTCTGGGGCCAACGTCCTGACTTTC. This sequence encodes CASSGSPTGVGSGANVLTF.

The CDR3 reads CASSKVSLARATYEQYF. The CDR3 DNA sequence: TGTGCCAGCAGCAAAGTTTCTCTGGCACGGGCCACCTACGAGCAGTACTTC. The V call is TRBV21-1, the J call TRBJ2-7. TRBV21-1 is listed as a pseudogene. This CDR3 has 17 amino acids.

The chain employs TRBV27 and TRBJ2-7; D is unclear. The CDR3 contains 14 residues. Germline V gene sequence: CDR1 MNHEY, CDR2 SMNVEV (reference sequence). The V end was cut by 6 bases, the J end by 0 bases, with 12 bases between. The CDR3: CASSRASSSYEQYF. In nucleotides, the CDR3 is TGTGCCAGCAGCCGGGCATCTAGCTCCTACGAGCAGTACTTC.

This sequence joins TRBV5-8 and TRBJ1-2; 12 bases match TRBD1. The CDR3 is made up of 18 amino acids. Trimming cost V 4 bases and J 1 base; bases outside gene matches: 11. Germline loops: CDR1 SGHTS, CDR2 YDEGEE. The chain's CDR3 is CASSLVSGTGGFNYGYTF. The CDR3 region has the DNA TGTGCCAGCAGCCTAGTTTCTGGGACAGGGGGCTTTAACTATGGCTACACCTTC.

The gene calls are TRBV5-1 and TRBJ1-6; D is ambiguous. The germline CDR1 and CDR2 sequences are SGHRS and YFSETQ. V lost 0 bases and J 7 bases, leaving 11 bases between the germline ends. The CDR3 is 15 amino acids. CDR3 in DNA: TGCGCCAGCAGCTTGGCCTTTCAGCCCAATTCACCCCTCCACTTT. Protein product: CASSLAFQPNSPLHF. Filled out from reference TRBV5-1 and TRBJ1-6, the complete variable domain reads KAGVTQTPRYLIKTRGQQVTLSCSPISGHRSVSWYQQTPGQGLQFLFEYFSETQRNKGNFPGRFSGRQFSNSRSEMNVSTLELGDSALYLCASSLAFQPNSPLHFGNGTRLTVT.

V gene TRBV19 combines with J gene TRBJ1-5; no clear D. Per germline, CDR1 LNHDA and CDR2 SQIVND (reference sequence). The length of the CDR3 is 16 residues. V was shortened by 2 bases and J by 6 bases, with 17 bases between the two germline ends. The CDR3 coding sequence is TGTGCCAGTAGTATAACTCCCTCGGGGTGGGGTCAGCCCCAGCATTTT. Protein sequence: CASSITPSGWGQPQHF.

This chain connects TRBV11-2 to TRBJ2-4; 9 nucleotides align to TRBD2. There are 16 residues in the CDR3. The V segment lost 8 bases and the J segment 3 bases; nucleotides outside the gene matches: 11. Germline-derived CDR1 and CDR2 are SGHAT and FQNNGV. CDR3 nucleotides: TGTGCCAGCTCCTGGGCGGTAGCGGGAGACAAAAACATTCAGTACTTC. Its protein product is CASSWAVAGDKNIQYF.

The chain joins TRBV14 to TRBJ2-1; the D gene is possibly TRBD2 (6 bases). The germline V gene encodes CDR1 SGHDN and CDR2 FVKESK. With 6 bases removed from V and 7 bases from J, the gap between germline ends came to 16 bases. The CDR3 consists of 14 residues. The DNA for the CDR3 is TGTGCCAGCAGTATTAGCGGAGCGAGGAATGAGCAGTTCTTC. Protein product: CASSISGARNEQFF.